A selection of T cell receptor beta chains follows, all from one sample in a study of CD8+ T cells in alopecia areata. Libraries were prepared by immunoSEQ multiplex PCR; TCRdb keeps only in-frame clonotypes and omits some of them. The sample shows around 86,000 clones, 70% to 85% of them seen only once. The sample consisted of CD8+ T cells sorted from blood, taken at approximately week 44, from a patient treated with tofacitinib. These receptors originate from a human donor with alopecia areata. Both conserved end residues are part of each CDR3. The D gene is left open where the match is weak. Expanded clones are given a class, and other clones once, few, many or no size at all.

j_call,d_call,v_call,clone_size,cdr3_nt,cdr3_aa
TRBJ2-7,TRBD1,TRBV30,-,TGTGCCTTCGACAGGGTCGTGGGCAACGAGCAGTACTTC,CAFDRVVGNEQYF
TRBJ1-5,-,TRBV4-1,few,TGCGCCAGCAGCCAAGTTAATCAGCCCCAGCATTTT,CASSQVNQPQHF
TRBJ2-1,-,TRBV7-2,few,TGTGCCAGCAGCTTAGACGGGTACAGGGAGGATGAGCAGTTCTTC,CASSLDGYREDEQFF
TRBJ2-7,-,TRBV27,-,TGTGCCAGCAGTTTCTCTCAGGGGCAACAAACCTACGAGCAGTACTTC,CASSFSQGQQTYEQYF
TRBJ2-2,-,TRBV10-1,-,TGCGCCACCCGAGAGTTTTCGAACACCGGGGAGCTGTTTTTT,CATREFSNTGELFF
TRBJ2-7,-,TRBV4-1,few,TGTGCCAGCAGCTTAGGGGCCTACGAGCAGTACTTC,CASSLGAYEQYF
TRBJ2-5,-,TRBV7-2,-,TGTGCCAGCATCCCCAGGTTGGGGGGCCAAGAGACCCAGTACTTC,CASIPRLGGQETQYF
TRBJ2-2,-,TRBV9,-,TGTGCCAGCAGCGTATTCGGGAGCACCGGGGAGCTGTTTTTT,CASSVFGSTGELFF
TRBJ1-2,-,TRBV29-1,-,TGCAGCGTTGAAGAGCGGCTATACACCTTC,CSVEERLYTF
TRBJ2-1,-,TRBV7-6,-,TGTGCCAGCAGCCTAGAAATGGGGATCAATGAGCAGTTCTTC,CASSLEMGINEQFF
TRBJ2-7,-,TRBV5-6,-,TGTGCCAGCAGCTTGGATAGGACGCGGACCTACGAGCAGTACTTC,CASSLDRTRTYEQYF
TRBJ2-1,-,TRBV19,-,TGTGCCAGTAGTATAGAGTCGGATGAGCAGTTCTTC,CASSIESDEQFF
TRBJ1-5,-,TRBV10-2,medium-sized,TGCGCCAGCAGTGAGTCGCCAGGCAATAGCAATCAGCCCCAGCATTTT,CASSESPGNSNQPQHF
TRBJ1-5,-,TRBV27,few,TGTGCCAGCAGTTCCCCGTCGGACGGCAATCAGCCCCAGCATTTT,CASSSPSDGNQPQHF
TRBJ1-6,-,TRBV29-1,-,TGCAGCGCCAGCGACTCCTATAATTCACCCCTCCACTTT,CSASDSYNSPLHF
TRBJ2-1,-,TRBV19,-,TGTGCCAGTAGTATTGGTACTACAGGTCTCAATGAGCAGTTCTTC,CASSIGTTGLNEQFF
TRBJ1-1,-,TRBV4-1,-,TGCGCCAGCAGCCAAATGCGGTCCCAGGGCGAAGCTTTCTTT,CASSQMRSQGEAFF
TRBJ2-7,-,TRBV25-1,-,TGTGCCAGCAGTGGAAACTCTGTGCCCTACGAGCAGTACTTC,CASSGNSVPYEQYF
TRBJ1-5,-,TRBV27,-,TGTGCCAGCGGGGCCTATAGCAATCAGCCCCAGCATTTT,CASGAYSNQPQHF
TRBJ2-7,-,TRBV27,-,TGTGCCAGCAGTTTGACAGCAGCCTACGAGCAGTACTTC,CASSLTAAYEQYF
TRBJ1-2,-,TRBV10-3,few,TGTGCCATCAGAGGGACTCAAAATGCAAACTATGGCTACACCTTC,CAIRGTQNANYGYTF
TRBJ2-7,-,TRBV28,few,TGTGCCAGCAGTTTATCATCGGCGTACGAGCAGTACTTC,CASSLSSAYEQYF
TRBJ1-2,-,TRBV25-1,-,TGTGCCAGCAGTGGTCAACAGGGACAAGGCTACACCTTC,CASSGQQGQGYTF
TRBJ2-7,-,TRBV7-9,-,TGTGCCAGCAGCTTAGAGGTGGAGGGAGCGTACTTC,CASSLEVEGAYF
TRBJ1-2,TRBD1,TRBV25-1,-,TGTGCCAGCAGAGACAGAAGACAGGGGGCATACACCTTC,CASRDRRQGAYTF
TRBJ1-6,TRBD1,TRBV4-3,-,TGCGCCAGCAGCCAAGATCCGAACGGCAGGGGGAATTCACCCCTCCACTTT,CASSQDPNGRGNSPLHF